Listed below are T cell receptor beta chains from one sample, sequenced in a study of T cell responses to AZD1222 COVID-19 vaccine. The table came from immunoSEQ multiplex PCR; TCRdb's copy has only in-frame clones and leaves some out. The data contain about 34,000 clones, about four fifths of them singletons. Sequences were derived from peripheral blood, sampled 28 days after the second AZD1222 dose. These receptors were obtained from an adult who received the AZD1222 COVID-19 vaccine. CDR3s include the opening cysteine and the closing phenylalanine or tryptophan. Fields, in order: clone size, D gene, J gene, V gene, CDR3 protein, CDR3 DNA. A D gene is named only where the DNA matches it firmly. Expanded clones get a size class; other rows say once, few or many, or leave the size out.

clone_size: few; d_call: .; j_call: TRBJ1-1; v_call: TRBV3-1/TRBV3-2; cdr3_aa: CASSQGGTTEAFF; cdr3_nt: TGTGCCAGCAGCCAGGGTGGCACCACCGAAGCTTTCTTT
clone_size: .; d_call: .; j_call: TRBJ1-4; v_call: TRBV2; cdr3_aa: CASSDSATNEKLFF; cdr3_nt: TGTGCCAGCAGTGACAGTGCAACTAATGAAAAACTGTTTTTT
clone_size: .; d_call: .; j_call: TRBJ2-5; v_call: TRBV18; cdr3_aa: CASSPRGTGETQYF; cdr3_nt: TGTGCCAGCTCACCCCGGGGTACAGGAGAGACCCAGTACTTC
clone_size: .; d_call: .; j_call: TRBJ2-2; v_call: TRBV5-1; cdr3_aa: CASSANPFMNTGELFF; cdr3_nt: TGCGCCAGCAGCGCGAACCCCTTTATGAACACCGGGGAGCTGTTTTTT
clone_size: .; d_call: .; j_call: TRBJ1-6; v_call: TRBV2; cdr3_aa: CASSEGPGRVGSPLHF; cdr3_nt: TGTGCCAGCAGTGAAGGCCCCGGTCGAGTGGGCTCACCCCTCCACTTT
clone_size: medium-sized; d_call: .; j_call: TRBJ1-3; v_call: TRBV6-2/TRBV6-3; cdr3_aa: CASSYPGVNGNTIYF; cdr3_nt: TGTGCCAGCAGTTACCCGGGTGTAAATGGAAACACCATATATTTT
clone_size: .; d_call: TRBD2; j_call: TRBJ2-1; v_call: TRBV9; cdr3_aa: CASRVGLGADNEQFF; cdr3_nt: TGTGCCAGCAGAGTGGGACTAGGGGCTGACAATGAGCAGTTCTTC
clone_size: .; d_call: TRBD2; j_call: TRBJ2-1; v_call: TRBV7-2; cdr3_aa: CASSLLASGGWNEQFF; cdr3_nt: TGTGCCAGCAGCTTATTGGCTAGCGGGGGGTGGAATGAGCAGTTCTTC
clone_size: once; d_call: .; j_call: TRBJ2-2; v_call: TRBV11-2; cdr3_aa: CASSPKTGLDGELFF; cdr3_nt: TGTGCCAGCAGCCCCAAGACAGGTTTAGACGGGGAGCTGTTTTTT
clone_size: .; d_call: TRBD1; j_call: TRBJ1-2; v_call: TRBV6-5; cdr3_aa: CASRNQGANGYTF; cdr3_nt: TGTGCCAGCAGAAATCAGGGGGCGAACGGCTACACCTTC
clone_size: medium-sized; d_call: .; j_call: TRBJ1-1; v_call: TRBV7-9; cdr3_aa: CASSFLWGGTEAFF; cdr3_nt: TGTGCCAGCAGCTTCCTCTGGGGGGGCACTGAAGCTTTCTTT
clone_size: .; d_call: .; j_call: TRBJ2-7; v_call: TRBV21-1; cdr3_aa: CASSKEGGTYEQYF; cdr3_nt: TGTGCCAGCAGCAAAGAAGGGGGAACCTACGAGCAGTACTTC
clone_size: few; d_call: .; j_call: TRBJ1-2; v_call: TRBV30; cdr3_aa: CAWSRDRPYGYTF; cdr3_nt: TGTGCCTGGAGTCGCGACAGGCCTTATGGCTACACCTTC
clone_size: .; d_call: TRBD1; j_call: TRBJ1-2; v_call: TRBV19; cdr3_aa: CASSPEDRVGGYTF; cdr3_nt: TGTGCCAGTAGTCCCGAGGACAGGGTGGGCGGCTACACCTTC
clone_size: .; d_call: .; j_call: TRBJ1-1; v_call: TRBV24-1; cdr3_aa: CATRAGLNTEAFF; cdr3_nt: TGTGCCACCCGGGCAGGTTTGAACACTGAAGCTTTCTTT
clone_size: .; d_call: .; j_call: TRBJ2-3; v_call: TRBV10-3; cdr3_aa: CAISAAREDTQYF; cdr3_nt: TGTGCCATCAGTGCCGCCAGGGAAGATACGCAGTATTTT
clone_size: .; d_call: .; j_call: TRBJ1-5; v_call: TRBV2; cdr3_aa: CASSERQGSNQPQHF; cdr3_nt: TGTGCCAGCAGTGAAAGGCAGGGTAGCAATCAGCCCCAGCATTTT
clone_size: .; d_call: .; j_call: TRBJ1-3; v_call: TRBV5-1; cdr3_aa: CASSLGGGTSGNTIYF; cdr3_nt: TGCGCCAGCAGCTTGGGTGGAGGGACCTCTGGAAACACCATATATTTT
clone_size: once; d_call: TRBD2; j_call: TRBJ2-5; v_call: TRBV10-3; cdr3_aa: CAISESLASETQYF; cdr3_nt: TGTGCCATCAGTGAGTCACTAGCGTCCGAGACCCAGTACTTC
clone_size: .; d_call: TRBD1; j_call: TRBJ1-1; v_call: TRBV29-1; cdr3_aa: CSVEETGGRDTEAFF; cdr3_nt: TGCAGCGTTGAAGAAACAGGGGGCAGGGACACTGAAGCTTTCTTT
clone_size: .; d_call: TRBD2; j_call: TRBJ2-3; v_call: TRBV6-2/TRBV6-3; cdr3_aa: CASSYPWTKRERTDTQYF; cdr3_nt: TGTGCCAGCAGTTACCCCTGGACTAAGCGGGAGCGGACAGATACGCAGTATTTT
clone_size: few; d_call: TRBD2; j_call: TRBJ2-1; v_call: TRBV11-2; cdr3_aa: CASSSLAGSHNEQFF; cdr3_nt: TGTGCCAGCAGCTCCCTAGCGGGGTCACACAATGAGCAGTTCTTC
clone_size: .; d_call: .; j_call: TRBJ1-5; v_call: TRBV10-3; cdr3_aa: CAISDGSGQGVPQHF; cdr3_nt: TGTGCCATCAGTGATGGATCGGGACAAGGAGTTCCCCAGCATTTT
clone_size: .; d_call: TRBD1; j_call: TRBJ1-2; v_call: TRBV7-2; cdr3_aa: CASSMHRDRKGYTF; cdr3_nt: TGTGCCAGCAGCATGCACCGGGACAGGAAGGGCTACACCTTC
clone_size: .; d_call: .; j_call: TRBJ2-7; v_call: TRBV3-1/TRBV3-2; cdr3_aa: CASSHQNSYEQYF; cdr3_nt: TGTGCCAGCAGCCACCAGAACTCCTACGAGCAGTACTTC
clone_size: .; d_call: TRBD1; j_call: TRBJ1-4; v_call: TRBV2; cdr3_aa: CASRYGQAMNEKLFF; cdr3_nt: TGTGCCAGCAGGTACGGACAGGCTATGAATGAAAAACTGTTTTTT
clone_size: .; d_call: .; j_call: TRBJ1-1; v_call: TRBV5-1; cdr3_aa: CASSWGGGSNTEAFF; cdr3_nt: TGCGCCAGCAGCTGGGGTGGGGGGTCGAACACTGAAGCTTTCTTT
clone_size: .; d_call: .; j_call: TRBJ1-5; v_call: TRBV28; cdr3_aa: CASSPGQNQPQHF; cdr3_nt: TGTGCCAGCAGCCCCGGACAGAATCAGCCCCAGCATTTT
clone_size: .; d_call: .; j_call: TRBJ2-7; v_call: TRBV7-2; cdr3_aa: CASLADPSSYEQYF; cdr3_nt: TGTGCCAGCCTTGCAGACCCCTCATCCTACGAGCAGTACTTC
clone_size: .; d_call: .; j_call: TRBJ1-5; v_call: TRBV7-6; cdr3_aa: CASSPITTQHF; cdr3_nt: TGTGCCAGCAGCCCCATTACAACCCAGCATTTT
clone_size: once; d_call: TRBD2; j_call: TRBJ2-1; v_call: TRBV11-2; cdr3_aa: CASSSEGTSGGTNEQFF; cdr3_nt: TGTGCCAGCAGCTCCGAAGGCACTAGCGGGGGAACTAATGAGCAGTTCTTC
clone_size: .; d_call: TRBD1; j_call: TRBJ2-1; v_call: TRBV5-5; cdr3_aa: CASSLTGGRVNEQFF; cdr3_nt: TGTGCCAGCAGCTTGACAGGGGGTCGGGTCAATGAGCAGTTCTTC
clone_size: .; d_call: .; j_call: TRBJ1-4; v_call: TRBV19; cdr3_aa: CASTPGPLNEKLFF; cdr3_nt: TGTGCCAGTACACCAGGCCCCCTCAATGAAAAACTGTTTTTT
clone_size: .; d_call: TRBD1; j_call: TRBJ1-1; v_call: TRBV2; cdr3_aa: CASSESRGDTEAFF; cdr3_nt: TGTGCCAGCAGTGAATCCAGGGGGGACACTGAAGCTTTCTTT
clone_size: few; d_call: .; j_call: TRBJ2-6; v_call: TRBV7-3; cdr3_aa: CASSGRGRSSGANVLTF; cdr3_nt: TGTGCCAGCAGCGGGCGGGGACGGAGCTCTGGGGCCAACGTCCTGACTTTC
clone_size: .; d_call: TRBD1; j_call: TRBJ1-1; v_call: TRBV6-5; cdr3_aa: CASRTPGQGFEAFF; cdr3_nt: TGTGCCAGCAGGACCCCGGGACAGGGCTTTGAAGCTTTCTTT
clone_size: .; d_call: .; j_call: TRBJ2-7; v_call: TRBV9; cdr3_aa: CASSVGGGLAYEQYF; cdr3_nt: TGTGCCAGCAGCGTAGGAGGGGGATTAGCCTACGAGCAGTACTTC
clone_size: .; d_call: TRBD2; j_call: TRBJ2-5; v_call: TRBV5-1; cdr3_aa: CASSPGGTSEKETQYF; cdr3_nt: TGCGCCAGCAGCCCCGGCGGGACTAGCGAGAAAGAGACCCAGTACTTC
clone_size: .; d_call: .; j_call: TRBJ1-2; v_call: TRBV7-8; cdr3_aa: CASSLGGGNIPPRYGYTF; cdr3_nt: TGTGCCAGCAGCTTGGGGGGGGGAAACATCCCCCCGAGGTATGGCTACACCTTC
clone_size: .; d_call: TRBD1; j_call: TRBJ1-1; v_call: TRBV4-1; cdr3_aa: CASSQDDGRGAEAFF; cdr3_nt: TGCGCCAGCAGCCAAGATGACGGCAGGGGGGCTGAAGCTTTCTTT
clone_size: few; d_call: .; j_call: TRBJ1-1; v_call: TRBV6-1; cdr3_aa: CASSELGGPNTEAFF; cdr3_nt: TGTGCCAGCAGTGAGCTCGGGGGGCCGAACACTGAAGCTTTCTTT
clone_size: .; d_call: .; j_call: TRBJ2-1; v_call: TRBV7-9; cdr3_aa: CASSLAVSSYNEQFF; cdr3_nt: TGTGCCAGCAGCTTAGCAGTGAGCTCCTACAATGAGCAGTTCTTC
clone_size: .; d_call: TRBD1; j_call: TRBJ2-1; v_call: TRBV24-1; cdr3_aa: CATSDQGQGVSMNEQFF; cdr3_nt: TGTGCCACCAGTGATCAAGGACAGGGGGTTAGTATGAATGAGCAGTTCTTC
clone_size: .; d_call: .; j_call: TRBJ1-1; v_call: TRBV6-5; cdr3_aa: CASTKDQVTEAFF; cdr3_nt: TGTGCCAGCACTAAGGACCAGGTGACTGAAGCTTTCTTT
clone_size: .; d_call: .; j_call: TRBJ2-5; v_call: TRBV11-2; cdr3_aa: CASSRTSQETQYF; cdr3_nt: TGTGCCAGCAGCCGAACGAGCCAAGAGACCCAGTACTTC
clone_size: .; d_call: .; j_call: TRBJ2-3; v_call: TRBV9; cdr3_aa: CASSVMGGPGDTQYF; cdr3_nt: TGTGCCAGCAGCGTAATGGGCGGGCCAGGAGATACGCAGTATTTT
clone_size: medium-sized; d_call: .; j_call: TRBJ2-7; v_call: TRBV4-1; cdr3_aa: CASSQGPRSYEQYF; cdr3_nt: TGCGCCAGCAGCCAAGGGCCACGCTCCTACGAGCAGTACTTC
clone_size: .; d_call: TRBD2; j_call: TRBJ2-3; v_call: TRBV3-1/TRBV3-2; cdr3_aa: CASSQVWRGDTDTQYF; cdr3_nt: TGTGCCAGCAGCCAAGTGTGGCGGGGGGACACAGATACGCAGTATTTT
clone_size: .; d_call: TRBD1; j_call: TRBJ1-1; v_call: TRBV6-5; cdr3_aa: CASSRTGVDAEAFF; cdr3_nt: TGTGCCAGCAGTCGGACAGGGGTTGACGCTGAAGCTTTCTTT
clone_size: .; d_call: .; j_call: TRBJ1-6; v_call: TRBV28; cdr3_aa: CASTGAGSLGLSSYNSPLHF; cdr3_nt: TGTGCCAGCACCGGGGCAGGGTCCCTCGGGCTAAGCTCCTATAATTCACCCCTCCACTTT
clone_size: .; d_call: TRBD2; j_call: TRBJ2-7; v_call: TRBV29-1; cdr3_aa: CSASPRGGWSNEQYF; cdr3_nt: TGCAGCGCCAGCCCGCGGGGAGGGTGGAGTAACGAGCAGTACTTC
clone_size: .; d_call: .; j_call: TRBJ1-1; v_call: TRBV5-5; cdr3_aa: CASSLGAGLTEAFF; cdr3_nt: TGTGCCAGCAGCTTGGGGGCGGGGCTCACTGAAGCTTTCTTT
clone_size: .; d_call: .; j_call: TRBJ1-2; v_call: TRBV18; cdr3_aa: CASSPPSLRFYGYTF; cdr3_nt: TGTGCCAGCTCACCACCTTCCCTGAGGTTCTACGGCTACACCTTC